The rows below give T cell receptor beta chains drawn from one sample of a study of blood T cell repertoires in COVID-19. Profiled with immunoSEQ multiplex PCR; TCRdb holds only in-frame clones, not every one. The sample contains around 250,000 clones, approximately 88% of which appear only once. The sample taken for sequencing was PBMCs or T cells enriched from blood (not recorded which). These receptors all stem from a woman aged 40 to 49 who had been exposed to COVID-19. Each CDR3 is given with its conserved first and last residue. The order of the fields is D gene, J gene, V gene, clone size, CDR3 protein, CDR3 DNA. D genes are given only for firm matches. Size is omitted from some rows. Given values are once, few, many or a class for expanded clones.

d_call: -; j_call: TRBJ1-2; v_call: TRBV7-9; clone_size: -; cdr3_aa: CASSLGPGHGYTF; cdr3_nt: TGTGCCAGCAGCTTAGGGCCAGGTCATGGCTACACCTTC
d_call: -; j_call: TRBJ1-5; v_call: TRBV19; clone_size: -; cdr3_aa: CASSSRQRYQPQHF; cdr3_nt: TGTGCCAGTAGTTCCAGACAGAGATATCAGCCCCAGCATTTT
d_call: -; j_call: TRBJ2-3; v_call: TRBV7-3; clone_size: -; cdr3_aa: CASSLGHNTDTQYF; cdr3_nt: TGTGCCAGCAGCTTAGGACACAACACAGATACGCAGTATTTT
d_call: TRBD1; j_call: TRBJ1-1; v_call: TRBV28; clone_size: -; cdr3_aa: CADPTGSITEAFF; cdr3_nt: TGTGCCGATCCGACAGGGTCAATCACTGAAGCTTTCTTT
d_call: -; j_call: TRBJ2-1; v_call: TRBV6-2/TRBV6-3; clone_size: -; cdr3_aa: CASSYRVGRNEQFF; cdr3_nt: TGTGCCAGCAGTTATCGGGTCGGCCGCAATGAGCAGTTCTTC
d_call: -; j_call: TRBJ2-2; v_call: TRBV28; clone_size: -; cdr3_aa: CASSLSQLRGELFF; cdr3_nt: TGTGCCAGCAGTTTGAGTCAACTTAGAGGGGAGCTGTTTTTT
d_call: TRBD1; j_call: TRBJ1-5; v_call: TRBV5-1; clone_size: -; cdr3_aa: CASSLEGTDSNQPQHF; cdr3_nt: TGCGCCAGCAGCTTGGAGGGGACAGATAGCAATCAGCCCCAGCATTTT
d_call: -; j_call: TRBJ1-1; v_call: TRBV4-3; clone_size: -; cdr3_aa: CASSEEQGRSTEAFF; cdr3_nt: TGCGCCAGCAGCGAAGAACAGGGCCGATCCACTGAAGCTTTCTTT
d_call: TRBD1; j_call: TRBJ2-2; v_call: TRBV27; clone_size: -; cdr3_aa: CAGRQGVNTGELFF; cdr3_nt: TGTGCCGGAAGACAGGGTGTTAACACCGGGGAGCTGTTTTTT
d_call: TRBD1; j_call: TRBJ2-7; v_call: TRBV7-2; clone_size: -; cdr3_aa: CASSIGTGGYEQYF; cdr3_nt: TGTGCCAGCAGCATTGGGACAGGGGGTTACGAGCAGTACTTC
d_call: -; j_call: TRBJ1-2; v_call: TRBV11-3; clone_size: -; cdr3_aa: CASSGYRESGYTF; cdr3_nt: TGTGCCAGCTCGGGTTACAGGGAATCTGGCTACACCTTC
d_call: -; j_call: TRBJ2-3; v_call: TRBV19; clone_size: -; cdr3_aa: CASTGGPSTDTQYF; cdr3_nt: TGTGCCAGTACTGGCGGTCCGAGCACAGATACGCAGTATTTT
d_call: TRBD2; j_call: TRBJ2-1; v_call: TRBV7-3; clone_size: once; cdr3_aa: CASSPNSGGPNNEQFF; cdr3_nt: TGTGCCAGCAGCCCCAATAGCGGGGGCCCAAACAATGAGCAGTTCTTC
d_call: -; j_call: TRBJ1-4; v_call: TRBV5-1; clone_size: -; cdr3_aa: CASSLAEKTGEFEKLFF; cdr3_nt: TGCGCCAGCAGCTTGGCCGAAAAGACAGGAGAGTTTGAAAAACTGTTTTTT
d_call: -; j_call: TRBJ1-5; v_call: TRBV5-8; clone_size: -; cdr3_aa: CASSPNFWESNQPQHF; cdr3_nt: TGTGCCAGCAGCCCGAACTTCTGGGAGAGCAATCAGCCCCAGCATTTT
d_call: -; j_call: TRBJ1-1; v_call: TRBV19; clone_size: -; cdr3_aa: CASGGQTNTEAFF; cdr3_nt: TGTGCCAGTGGCGGACAGACGAACACTGAAGCTTTCTTT
d_call: TRBD2; j_call: TRBJ2-1; v_call: TRBV28; clone_size: -; cdr3_aa: CASEHSGGYNEQFF; cdr3_nt: TGTGCCAGCGAACATAGCGGGGGATACAATGAGCAGTTCTTC
d_call: -; j_call: TRBJ2-3; v_call: TRBV11-2; clone_size: -; cdr3_aa: CASSVDRSDTQYF; cdr3_nt: TGTGCCAGCAGCGTCGACAGATCAGATACGCAGTATTTT
d_call: TRBD1; j_call: TRBJ1-1; v_call: TRBV5-1; clone_size: -; cdr3_aa: CASSLGVGTGEAFF; cdr3_nt: TGTGCCAGCAGCTTGGGGGTGGGGACAGGGGAGGCTTTCTTT
d_call: TRBD2; j_call: TRBJ2-1; v_call: TRBV2; clone_size: -; cdr3_aa: CASSVGAGPYNEQFF; cdr3_nt: TGTGCCAGCAGTGTAGGAGCGGGGCCGTACAATGAGCAGTTCTTC
d_call: TRBD2; j_call: TRBJ2-1; v_call: TRBV7-9; clone_size: -; cdr3_aa: CASSLAWRGNNEQFF; cdr3_nt: TGTGCCAGCAGCTTAGCGTGGCGGGGGAACAATGAGCAGTTCTTC
d_call: -; j_call: TRBJ1-2; v_call: TRBV3-1/TRBV3-2; clone_size: few; cdr3_aa: CASSQEADYGYTF; cdr3_nt: TGTGCCAGCAGCCAAGAAGCGGATTATGGCTACACCTTC
d_call: -; j_call: TRBJ1-2; v_call: TRBV19; clone_size: -; cdr3_aa: CASSKGRDFYGYTF; cdr3_nt: TGTGCCAGTAGTAAAGGCAGGGACTTCTATGGCTACACCTTC
d_call: -; j_call: TRBJ2-5; v_call: TRBV5-4; clone_size: once; cdr3_aa: CATSSGDRVGGQETQYF; cdr3_nt: TGTGCCACCTCGAGCGGAGACAGGGTTGGGGGGCAAGAGACCCAGTACTTC
d_call: -; j_call: TRBJ2-3; v_call: TRBV9; clone_size: -; cdr3_aa: CASSVRDTQYF; cdr3_nt: TGTGCCAGCAGCGTCAGGGATACGCAGTATTTT
d_call: TRBD1; j_call: TRBJ1-6; v_call: TRBV7-2; clone_size: -; cdr3_aa: CASSRWTGGLGSPLHF; cdr3_nt: TGTGCCAGCAGCCGTTGGACAGGCGGGCTGGGATCACCCCTCCACTTT
d_call: -; j_call: TRBJ1-1; v_call: TRBV6-2/TRBV6-3; clone_size: -; cdr3_aa: CASSYPPGLTNTEAFF; cdr3_nt: TGTGCCAGCAGTTACCCTCCGGGACTTACGAACACTGAAGCTTTCTTT
d_call: TRBD1; j_call: TRBJ1-4; v_call: TRBV13; clone_size: once; cdr3_aa: CASTGTGDATNEKLFF; cdr3_nt: TGTGCCAGCACCGGGACAGGGGATGCAACTAATGAAAAACTGTTTTTT
d_call: -; j_call: TRBJ2-1; v_call: TRBV7-2; clone_size: -; cdr3_aa: CASSLGQNSYNEQFF; cdr3_nt: TGTGCCAGCAGCTTAGGACAGAACTCCTACAATGAGCAGTTCTTC
d_call: TRBD1; j_call: TRBJ1-2; v_call: TRBV6-5; clone_size: -; cdr3_aa: CASSFDGTVNYGYTF; cdr3_nt: TGTGCCAGCAGTTTCGACGGGACAGTTAACTATGGCTACACCTTC